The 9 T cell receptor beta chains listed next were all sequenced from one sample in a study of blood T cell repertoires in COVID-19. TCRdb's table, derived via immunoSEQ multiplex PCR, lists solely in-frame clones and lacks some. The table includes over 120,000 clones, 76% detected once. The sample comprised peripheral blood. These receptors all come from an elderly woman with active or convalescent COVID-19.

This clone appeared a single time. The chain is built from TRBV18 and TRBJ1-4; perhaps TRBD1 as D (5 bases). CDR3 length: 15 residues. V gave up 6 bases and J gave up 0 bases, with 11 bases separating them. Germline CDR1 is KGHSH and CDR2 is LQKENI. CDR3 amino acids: CASSYQGSTNEKLFF. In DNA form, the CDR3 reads TGTGCCAGCTCCTACCAGGGATCAACTAATGAAAAACTGTTTTTT.

In nucleotides, the CDR3 is TGTGCCAGCAGTAATAGGGACAGAACGGGAGAAAAACTGTTTTTT. It is translated as CASSNRDRTGEKLFF. The J gene is TRBJ1-4, the V gene TRBV13; 7 bases are shared with TRBD1. The V and J ends lost 6 bases and 8 bases, in that order; junction bases with no gene match: 12. The CDR3 totals 15 residues. CDR1 PRHDT and CDR2 FYEKMQ come from the germline V gene (reference sequence).

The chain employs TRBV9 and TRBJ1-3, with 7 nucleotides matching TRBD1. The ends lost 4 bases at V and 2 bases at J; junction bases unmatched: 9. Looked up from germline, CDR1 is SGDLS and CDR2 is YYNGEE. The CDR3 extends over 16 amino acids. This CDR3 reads CASSSDVRGAGNTIYF. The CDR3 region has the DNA TGTGCCAGCAGCTCGGATGTCAGGGGGGCTGGAAACACCATATATTTT.

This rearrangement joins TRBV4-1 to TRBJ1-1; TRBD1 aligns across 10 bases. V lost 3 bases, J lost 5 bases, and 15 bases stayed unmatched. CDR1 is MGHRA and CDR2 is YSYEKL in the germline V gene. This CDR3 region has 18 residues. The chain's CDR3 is CASSQAPGQGRGDTEAFF. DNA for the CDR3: TGCGCCAGCAGCCAGGCTCCGGGACAGGGGCGGGGGGATACTGAAGCTTTCTTT.

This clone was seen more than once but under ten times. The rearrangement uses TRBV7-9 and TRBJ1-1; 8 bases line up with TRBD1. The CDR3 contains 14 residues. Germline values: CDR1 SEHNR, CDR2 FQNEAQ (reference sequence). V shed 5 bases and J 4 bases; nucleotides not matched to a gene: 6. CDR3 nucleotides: TGTGCCAGCAGCGACAGGGGAGGAGTCACTGAAGCTTTCTTT. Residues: CASSDRGGVTEAFF. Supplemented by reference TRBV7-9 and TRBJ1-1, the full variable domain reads DTGVSQNPRHKITKRGQNVTFRCDPISEHNRLYWYRQTLGQGPEFLTYFQNEAQLEKSRLLSDRFSAERPKGSFSTLEIQRTEQGDSAMYLCASSDRGGVTEAFFGQGTRLTVV.

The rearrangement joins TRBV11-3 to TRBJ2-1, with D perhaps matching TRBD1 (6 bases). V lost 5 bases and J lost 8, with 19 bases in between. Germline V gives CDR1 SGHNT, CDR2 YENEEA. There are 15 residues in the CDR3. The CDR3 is CASSLGAGDNDEQFF. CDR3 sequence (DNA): TGTGCCAGCAGCCTCGGGGCAGGGGACAACGATGAGCAGTTCTTC.

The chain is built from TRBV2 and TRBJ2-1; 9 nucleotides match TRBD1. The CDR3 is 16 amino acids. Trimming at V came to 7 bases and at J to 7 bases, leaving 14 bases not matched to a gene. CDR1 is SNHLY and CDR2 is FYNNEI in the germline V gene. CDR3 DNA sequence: TGTGCCAGCACCAGGGGAGGACAGGGGAATTGGAATGAGCAGTTCTTC. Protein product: CASTRGGQGNWNEQFF.

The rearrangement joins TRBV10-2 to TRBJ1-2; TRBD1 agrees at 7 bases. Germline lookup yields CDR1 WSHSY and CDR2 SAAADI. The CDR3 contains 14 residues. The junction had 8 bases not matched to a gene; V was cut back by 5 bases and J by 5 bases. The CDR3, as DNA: TGCGCCAGCAGTATAAAGGGGGCTTTGTATGGCTACACCTTC. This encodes CASSIKGALYGYTF.

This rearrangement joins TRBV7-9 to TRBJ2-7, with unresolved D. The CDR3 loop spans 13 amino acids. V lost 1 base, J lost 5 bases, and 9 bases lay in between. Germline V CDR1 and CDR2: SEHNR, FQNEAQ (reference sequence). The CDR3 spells CASSLVSGNEQYF. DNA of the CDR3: TGTGCCAGCAGCTTAGTAAGTGGCAACGAGCAGTACTTC.